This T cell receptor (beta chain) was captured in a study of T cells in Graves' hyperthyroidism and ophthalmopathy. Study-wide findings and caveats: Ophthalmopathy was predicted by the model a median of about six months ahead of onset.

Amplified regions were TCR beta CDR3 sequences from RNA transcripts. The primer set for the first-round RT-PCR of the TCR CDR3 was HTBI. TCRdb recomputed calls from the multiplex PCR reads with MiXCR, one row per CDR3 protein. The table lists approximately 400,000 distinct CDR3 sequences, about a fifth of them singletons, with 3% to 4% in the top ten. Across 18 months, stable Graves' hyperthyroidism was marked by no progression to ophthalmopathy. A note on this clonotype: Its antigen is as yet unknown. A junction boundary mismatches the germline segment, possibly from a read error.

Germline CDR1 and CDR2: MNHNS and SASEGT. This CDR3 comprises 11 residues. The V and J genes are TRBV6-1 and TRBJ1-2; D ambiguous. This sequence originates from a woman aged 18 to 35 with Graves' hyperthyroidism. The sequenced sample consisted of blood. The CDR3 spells CSSGTAYGYTF. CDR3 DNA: TGTTCCAGTGGAACGGCCTATGGCTACACCTTC.